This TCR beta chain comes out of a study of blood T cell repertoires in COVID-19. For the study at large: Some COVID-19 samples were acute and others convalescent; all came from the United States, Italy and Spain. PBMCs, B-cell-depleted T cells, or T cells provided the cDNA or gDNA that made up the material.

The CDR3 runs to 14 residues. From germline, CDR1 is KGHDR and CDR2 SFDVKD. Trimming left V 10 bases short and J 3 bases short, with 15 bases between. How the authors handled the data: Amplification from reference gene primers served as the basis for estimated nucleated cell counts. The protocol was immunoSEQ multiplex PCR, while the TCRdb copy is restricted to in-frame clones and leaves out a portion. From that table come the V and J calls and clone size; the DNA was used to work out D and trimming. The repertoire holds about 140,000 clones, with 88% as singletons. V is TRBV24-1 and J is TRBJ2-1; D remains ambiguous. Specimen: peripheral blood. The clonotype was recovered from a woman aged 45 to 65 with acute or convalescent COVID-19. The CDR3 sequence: CATDLNRCYNEQFF. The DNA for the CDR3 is TGTGCCACTGATTTGAACAGATGCTACAATGAGCAGTTCTTC.